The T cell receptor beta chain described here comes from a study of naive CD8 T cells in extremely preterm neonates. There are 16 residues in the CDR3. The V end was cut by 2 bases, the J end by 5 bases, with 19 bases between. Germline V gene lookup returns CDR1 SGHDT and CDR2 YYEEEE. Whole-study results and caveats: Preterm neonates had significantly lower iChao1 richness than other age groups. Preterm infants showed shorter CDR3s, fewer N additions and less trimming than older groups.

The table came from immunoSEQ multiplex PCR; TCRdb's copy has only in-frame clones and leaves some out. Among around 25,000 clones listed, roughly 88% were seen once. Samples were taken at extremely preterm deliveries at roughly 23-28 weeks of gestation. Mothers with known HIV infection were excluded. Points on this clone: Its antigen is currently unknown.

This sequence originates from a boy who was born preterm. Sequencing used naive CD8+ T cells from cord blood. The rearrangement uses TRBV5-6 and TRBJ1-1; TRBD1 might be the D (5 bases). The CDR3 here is CASSFHLWGRITEAFF. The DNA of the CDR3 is TGTGCCAGCAGCTTCCACCTTTGGGGGAGGATAACTGAAGCTTTCTTT. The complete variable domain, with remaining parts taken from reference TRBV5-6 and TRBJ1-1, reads DAGVTQSPTHLIKTRGQQVTLRCSPKSGHDTVSWYQQALGQGPQFIFQYYEEEERQRGNFPDRFSGHQFPNYSSELNVNALLLGDSALYLCASSFHLWGRITEAFFGQGTRLTVV.